This T cell receptor (beta chain) was identified in a study of control samples from healthy donors and cancer patients. The repertoire was sequenced with immunoSEQ multiplex PCR; TCRdb's copy has only in-frame clones and lacks some. The sample holds about 140,000 clones, roughly 92% seen once. Germline V gives CDR1 MNHNS, CDR2 SASEGT. The CDR3 spans 15 residues. V gave up 2 bases and J gave up 10 bases, with 15 bases separating them. Sequences were obtained from blood. The source of this sequence is a man aged 35 to 55 in good health. The chain links TRBV6-1 to TRBJ1-6; perhaps TRBD1 as D (6 bases). CDR3 amino acids: CASSEIGQGPSPLHF. Here the CDR3 DNA reads TGTGCCAGCAGTGAAATAGGGCAGGGGCCATCACCCCTCCACTTT.